A single T cell receptor beta chain is shown here with its context. Other nucleotide sequences in the sample specify the same CDR3. In germline, CDR1 is WNHNN, CDR2 SYGVQD (reference sequence). Trimming took 4 bases from V and 5 from J, leaving 12 bases between them. The CDR3 is 14 residues long. TCRdb's copy holds only in-frame clones and misses some; the assay was immunoSEQ multiplex PCR. Here the sample spans about 100,000 clones, 80% to 90% being singletons. This specimen comes from a study of control samples from healthy donors and cancer patients. The chain carries TRBV10-1 and TRBJ2-1; D is possibly TRBD2 (5 bases). The clonotype was recovered from a man younger than 45 in good health. Sequences were obtained from blood. The CDR3 here is CASSGTPGDNEQFF. The CDR3 nucleotides read TGCGCCAGCAGTGGGACTCCGGGTGACAATGAGCAGTTCTTC.